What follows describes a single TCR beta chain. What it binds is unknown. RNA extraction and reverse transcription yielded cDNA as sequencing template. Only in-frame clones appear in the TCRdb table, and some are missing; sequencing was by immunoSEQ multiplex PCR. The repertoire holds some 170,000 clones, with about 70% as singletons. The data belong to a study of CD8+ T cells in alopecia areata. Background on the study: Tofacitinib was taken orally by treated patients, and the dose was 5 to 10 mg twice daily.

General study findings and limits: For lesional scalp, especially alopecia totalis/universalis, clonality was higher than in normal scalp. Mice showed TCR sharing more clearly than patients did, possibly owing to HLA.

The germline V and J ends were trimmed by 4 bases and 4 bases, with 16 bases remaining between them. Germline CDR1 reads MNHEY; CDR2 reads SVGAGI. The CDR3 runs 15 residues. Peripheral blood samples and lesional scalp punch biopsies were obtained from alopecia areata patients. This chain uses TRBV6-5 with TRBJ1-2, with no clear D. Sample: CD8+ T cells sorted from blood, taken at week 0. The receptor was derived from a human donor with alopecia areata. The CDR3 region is CASSSTKTRFYGYTF. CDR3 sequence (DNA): TGTGCCAGCAGTTCCACCAAGACACGCTTCTATGGCTACACCTTC.